This TCR beta chain was retrieved from a study of blood T cell repertoires in COVID-19. As for the study in general: Specimens from acute and convalescent COVID-19 originated in the United States, Italy and Spain. The cDNA or gDNA used as material had been derived from T cells, B-cell-depleted T cells, or PBMCs.

Germline V gene sequence: CDR1 LNHNV, CDR2 YYDKDF (reference sequence). The CDR3 is 14 residues long. V was clipped by 4 bases and J by 4 bases; unmatched bases: 5. Profiling relied on immunoSEQ multiplex PCR, and the TCRdb table lists in-frame clones only, not all of them. Of under 150,000 clones listed, roughly 85% were seen once; the top ten hold more than 3%. This TCR derives from a man aged 40-50 years with acute or convalescent COVID-19. The sequencing sample was made of peripheral blood. The chain carries TRBV15 and TRBJ2-7; TRBD1 aligns across 9 bases. CDR3 residues: CATSTQGAAYEQYF. The CDR3 DNA follows: TGTGCCACCAGCACACAGGGGGCGGCGTACGAGCAGTACTTC.